Listed below are T cell receptor beta chains from one sample, sequenced in a study of radiotherapy plus CTLA-4 blockade in lung cancer. Sequenced by immunoSEQ multiplex PCR; TCRdb stores in-frame clones only, minus some. The table has roughly 93,000 clones, 82% seen once. The specimen was peripheral blood, collected from a patient treated with radiotherapy plus ipilimumab. The receptors shown here come from a human donor with non-small cell lung cancer who had a partial response to radiotherapy plus ipilimumab. Both conserved end residues are part of each CDR3.

TRBV5-1 | CASSLELAATGNEQFF
TRBV7-2 | CASSQTSGVNTGELFF
TRBV28 | CASSPSGRANTGELFF
TRBV4-2 | CASSQSLTNSPLHF
TRBV19 | CASTQRWGRGTQPQHF
TRBV13 | CASSSWGSGRRVSYEQYF
TRBV5-1 | CASSLKTGNEQYF
TRBV6-1 | CASSGPGGAGRTQYF
TRBV28 | CASGTGGGANVLTF
TRBV5-5 | CASSFLLSKETQYF
TRBV28 | CASSPNRGLAEETQYF
TRBV11-2 | CASSFSGGMVETQYF
TRBV18 | CASSPGQVGAGELFF